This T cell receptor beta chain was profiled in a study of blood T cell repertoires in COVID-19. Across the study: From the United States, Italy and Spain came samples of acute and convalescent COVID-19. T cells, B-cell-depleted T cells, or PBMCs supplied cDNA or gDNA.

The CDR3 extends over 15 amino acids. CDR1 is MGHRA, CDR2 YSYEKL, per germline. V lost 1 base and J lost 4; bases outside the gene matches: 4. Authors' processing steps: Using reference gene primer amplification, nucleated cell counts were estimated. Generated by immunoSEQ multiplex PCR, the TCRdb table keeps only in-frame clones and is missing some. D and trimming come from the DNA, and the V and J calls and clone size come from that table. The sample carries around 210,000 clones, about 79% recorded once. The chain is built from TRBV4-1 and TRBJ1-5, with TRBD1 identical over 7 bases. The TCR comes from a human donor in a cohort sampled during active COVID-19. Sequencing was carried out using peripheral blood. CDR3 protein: CASSQVATGNQPQHF. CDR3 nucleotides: TGCGCCAGCAGCCAAGTCGCGACAGGGAATCAGCCCCAGCATTTT.